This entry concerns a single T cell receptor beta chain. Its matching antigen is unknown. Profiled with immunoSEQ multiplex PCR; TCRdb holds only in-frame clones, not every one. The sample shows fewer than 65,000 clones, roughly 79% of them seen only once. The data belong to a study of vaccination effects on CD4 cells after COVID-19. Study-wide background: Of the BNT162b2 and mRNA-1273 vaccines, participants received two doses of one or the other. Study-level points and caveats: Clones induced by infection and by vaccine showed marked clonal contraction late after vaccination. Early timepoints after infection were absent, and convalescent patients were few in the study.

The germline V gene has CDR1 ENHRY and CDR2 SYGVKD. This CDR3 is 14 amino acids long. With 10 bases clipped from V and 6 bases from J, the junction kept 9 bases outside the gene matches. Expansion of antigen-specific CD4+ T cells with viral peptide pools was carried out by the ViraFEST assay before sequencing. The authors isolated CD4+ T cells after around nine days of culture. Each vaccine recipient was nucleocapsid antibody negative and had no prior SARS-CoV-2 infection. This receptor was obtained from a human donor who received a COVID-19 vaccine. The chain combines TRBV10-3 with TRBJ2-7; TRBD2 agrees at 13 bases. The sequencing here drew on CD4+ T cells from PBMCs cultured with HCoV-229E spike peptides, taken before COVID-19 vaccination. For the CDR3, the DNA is TGTGCCAGCGCGACTAGCGGGGGGCCTCTCGAGCAGTACGTC. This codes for CASATSGGPLEQYV.